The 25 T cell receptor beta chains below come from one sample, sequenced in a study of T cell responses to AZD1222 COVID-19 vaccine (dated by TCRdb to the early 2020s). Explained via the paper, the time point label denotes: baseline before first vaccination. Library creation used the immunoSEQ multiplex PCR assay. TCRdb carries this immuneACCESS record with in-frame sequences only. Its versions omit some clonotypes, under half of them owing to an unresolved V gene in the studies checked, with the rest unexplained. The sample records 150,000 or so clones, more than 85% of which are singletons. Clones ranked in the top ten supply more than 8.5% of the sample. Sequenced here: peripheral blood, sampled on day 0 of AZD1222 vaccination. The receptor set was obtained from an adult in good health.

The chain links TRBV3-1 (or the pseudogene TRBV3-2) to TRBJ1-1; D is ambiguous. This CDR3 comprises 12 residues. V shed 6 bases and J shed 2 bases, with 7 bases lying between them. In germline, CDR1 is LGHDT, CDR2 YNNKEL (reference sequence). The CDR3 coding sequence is TGTGCCAGCAGTCATCCCAACACTGAAGCTTTCTTT. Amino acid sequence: CASSHPNTEAFF.

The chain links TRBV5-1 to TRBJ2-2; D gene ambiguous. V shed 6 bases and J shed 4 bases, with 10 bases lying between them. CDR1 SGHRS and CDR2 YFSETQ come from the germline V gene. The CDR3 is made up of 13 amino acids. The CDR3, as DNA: TGCGCCAGCATGTGGGTGAGCACCGGGGAGCTGTTTTTT. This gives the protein CASMWVSTGELFF.

CDR3 nucleotide sequence: TGTGCCAGCAGCACCTGGGGGGTGGGGGCAGATACGCAGTATTTT. Its protein product is CASSTWGVGADTQYF. This sequence joins TRBV9 and TRBJ2-3; D is possibly TRBD2 (6 bases). V was cut by 4 bases and J by 4 bases, with 16 bases left in between. The germline gives CDR1 SGDLS, CDR2 YYNGEE. The CDR3 has 15 amino acids.

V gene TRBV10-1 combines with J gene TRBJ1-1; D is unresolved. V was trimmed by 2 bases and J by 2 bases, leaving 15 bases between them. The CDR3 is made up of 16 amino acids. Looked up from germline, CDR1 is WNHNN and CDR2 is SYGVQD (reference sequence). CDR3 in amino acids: CASSERFDASNTEAFF. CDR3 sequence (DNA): TGCGCCAGCAGTGAGAGGTTTGACGCAAGTAACACTGAAGCTTTCTTT.

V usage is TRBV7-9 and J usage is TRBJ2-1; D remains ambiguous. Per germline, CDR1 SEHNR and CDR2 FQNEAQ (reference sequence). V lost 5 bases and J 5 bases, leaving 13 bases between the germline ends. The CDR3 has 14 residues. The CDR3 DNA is TGTGCCAGCAGCCCTACGGTCCAAGACAATGAGCAGTTCTTC. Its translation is CASSPTVQDNEQFF.

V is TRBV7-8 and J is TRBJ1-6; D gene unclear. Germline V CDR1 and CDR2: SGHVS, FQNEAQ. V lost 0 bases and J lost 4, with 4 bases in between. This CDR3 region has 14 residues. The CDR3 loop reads CASSLAGYNSPLHF. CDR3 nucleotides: TGTGCCAGCAGCTTAGCGGGGTATAATTCACCCCTCCACTTT.

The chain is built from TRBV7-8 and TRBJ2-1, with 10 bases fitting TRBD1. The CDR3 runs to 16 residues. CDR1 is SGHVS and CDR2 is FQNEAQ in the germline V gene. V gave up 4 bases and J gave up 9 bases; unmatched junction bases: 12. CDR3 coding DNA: TGTGCCAGCAGCTCGACCGGGACAGGGGATTTCGGTGAGCAGTTCTTC. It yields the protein CASSSTGTGDFGEQFF.

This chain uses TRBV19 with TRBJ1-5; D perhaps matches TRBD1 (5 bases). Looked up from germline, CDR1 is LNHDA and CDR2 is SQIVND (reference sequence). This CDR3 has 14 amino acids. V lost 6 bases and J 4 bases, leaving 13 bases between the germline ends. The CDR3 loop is CASRPRGANQPQHF. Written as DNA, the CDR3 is TGTGCCAGTAGGCCGAGGGGCGCTAATCAGCCCCAGCATTTT.

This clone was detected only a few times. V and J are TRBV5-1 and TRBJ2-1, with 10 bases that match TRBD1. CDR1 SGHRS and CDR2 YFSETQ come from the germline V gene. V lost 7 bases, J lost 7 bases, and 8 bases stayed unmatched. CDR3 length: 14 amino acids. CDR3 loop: CASAGGQGLNEQFF. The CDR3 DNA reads TGCGCCAGCGCCGGGGGACAGGGGTTGAATGAGCAGTTCTTC.

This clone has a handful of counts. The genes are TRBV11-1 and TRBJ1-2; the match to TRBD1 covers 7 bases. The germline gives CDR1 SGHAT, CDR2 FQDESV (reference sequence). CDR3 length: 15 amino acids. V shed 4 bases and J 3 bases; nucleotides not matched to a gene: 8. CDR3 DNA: TGTGCCAGCAGCTCGCGACAGGGCCTTGACTATGGCTACACCTTC. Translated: CASSSRQGLDYGYTF.

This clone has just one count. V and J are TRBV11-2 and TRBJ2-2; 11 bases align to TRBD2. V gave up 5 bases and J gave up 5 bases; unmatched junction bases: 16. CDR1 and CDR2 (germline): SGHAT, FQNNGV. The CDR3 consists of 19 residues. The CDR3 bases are TGTGCCAGCAGCCCCGTACAGTCTAGCGGGGGGAGTAGGACCGGGGAGCTGTTTTTT. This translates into CASSPVQSSGGSRTGELFF.

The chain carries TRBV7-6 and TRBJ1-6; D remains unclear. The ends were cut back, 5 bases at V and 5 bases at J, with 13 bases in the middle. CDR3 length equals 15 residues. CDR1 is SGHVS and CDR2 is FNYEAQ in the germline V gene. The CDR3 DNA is TGTGCCAGCAGCGGAGTGGCCCACCATAATTCACCCCTCCACTTT. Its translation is CASSGVAHHNSPLHF.

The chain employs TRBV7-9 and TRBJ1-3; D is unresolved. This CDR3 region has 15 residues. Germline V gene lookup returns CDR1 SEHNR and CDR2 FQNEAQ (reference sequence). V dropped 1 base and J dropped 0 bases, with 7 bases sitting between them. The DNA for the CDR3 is TGTGCCAGCAGCTTAGAGACGGACTCTGGAAACACCATATATTTT. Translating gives CASSLETDSGNTIYF.

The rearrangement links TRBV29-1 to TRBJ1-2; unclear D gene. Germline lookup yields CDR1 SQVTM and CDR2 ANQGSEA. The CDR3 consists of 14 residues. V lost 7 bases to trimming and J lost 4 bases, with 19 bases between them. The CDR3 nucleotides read TGCAGCGCCCGATCGTCGGTCTCGTTCTATGGCTACACCTTC. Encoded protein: CSARSSVSFYGYTF.

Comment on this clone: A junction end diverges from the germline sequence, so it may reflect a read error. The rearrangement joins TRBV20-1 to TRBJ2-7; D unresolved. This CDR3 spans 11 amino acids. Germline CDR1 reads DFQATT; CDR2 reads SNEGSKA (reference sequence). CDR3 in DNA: TGCAGTGCCCAGAGGTCCTCCGAGCAGTACTTC. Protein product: CSAQRSSEQYF.

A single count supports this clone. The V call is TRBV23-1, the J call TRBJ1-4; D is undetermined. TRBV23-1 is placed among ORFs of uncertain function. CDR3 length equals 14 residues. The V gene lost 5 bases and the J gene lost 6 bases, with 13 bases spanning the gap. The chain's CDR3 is CASSSPNWDEKLFF. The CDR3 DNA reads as TGCGCCAGCAGTTCCCCTAATTGGGATGAAAAACTGTTTTTT.

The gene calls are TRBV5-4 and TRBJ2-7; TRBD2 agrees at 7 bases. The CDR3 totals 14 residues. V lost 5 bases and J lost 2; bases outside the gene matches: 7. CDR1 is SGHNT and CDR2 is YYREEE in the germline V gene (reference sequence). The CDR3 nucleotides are TGTGCCAGCAGTCGTAGCAGCGGGGCCTACGAGCAGTACTTC. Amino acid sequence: CASSRSSGAYEQYF.

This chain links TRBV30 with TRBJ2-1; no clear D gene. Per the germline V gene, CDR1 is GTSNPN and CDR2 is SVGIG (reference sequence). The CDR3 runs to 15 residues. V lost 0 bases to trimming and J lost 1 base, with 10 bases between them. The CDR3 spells CAWSVGLGSYNEQFF. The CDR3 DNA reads TGTGCCTGGAGTGTAGGGTTGGGATCCTACAATGAGCAGTTCTTC.

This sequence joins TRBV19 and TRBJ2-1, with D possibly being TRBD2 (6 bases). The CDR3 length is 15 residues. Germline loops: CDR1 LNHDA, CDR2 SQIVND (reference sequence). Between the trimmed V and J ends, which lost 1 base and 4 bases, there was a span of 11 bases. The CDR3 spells CASSIGGAAYNEQFF. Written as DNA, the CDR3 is TGTGCCAGTAGTATAGGCGGGGCGGCTTACAATGAGCAGTTCTTC.

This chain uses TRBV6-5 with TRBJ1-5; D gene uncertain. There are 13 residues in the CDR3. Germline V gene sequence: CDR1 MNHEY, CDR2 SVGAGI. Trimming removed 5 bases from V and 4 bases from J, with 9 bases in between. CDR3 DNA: TGTGCCAGCAGTCTGGCAGATAATCAGCCCCAGCATTTT. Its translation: CASSLADNQPQHF.

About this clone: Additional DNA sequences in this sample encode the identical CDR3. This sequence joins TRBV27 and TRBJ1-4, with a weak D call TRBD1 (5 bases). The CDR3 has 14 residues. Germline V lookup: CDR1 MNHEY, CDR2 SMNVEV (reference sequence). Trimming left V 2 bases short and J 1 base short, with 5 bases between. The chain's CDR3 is CASSLQGTNEKLFF. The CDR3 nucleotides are TGTGCCAGCAGTTTACAGGGAACTAATGAAAAACTGTTTTTT.

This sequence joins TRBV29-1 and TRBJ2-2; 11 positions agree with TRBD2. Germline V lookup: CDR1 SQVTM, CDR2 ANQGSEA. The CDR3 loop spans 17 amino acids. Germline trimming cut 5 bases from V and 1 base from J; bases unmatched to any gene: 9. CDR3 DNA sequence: TGCAGCGTTAAGGGCACTAGCGGGGGCCTGAACACCGGGGAGCTGTTTTTT. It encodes CSVKGTSGGLNTGELFF.

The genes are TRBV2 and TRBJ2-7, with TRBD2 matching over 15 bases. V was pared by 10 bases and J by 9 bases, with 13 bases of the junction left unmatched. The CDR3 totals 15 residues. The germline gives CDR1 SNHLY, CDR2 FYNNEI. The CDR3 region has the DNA TGTGCCACGGGACTAGCGGGGGGAATCGGTGTGGGGCAGTACTTC. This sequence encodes CATGLAGGIGVGQYF.

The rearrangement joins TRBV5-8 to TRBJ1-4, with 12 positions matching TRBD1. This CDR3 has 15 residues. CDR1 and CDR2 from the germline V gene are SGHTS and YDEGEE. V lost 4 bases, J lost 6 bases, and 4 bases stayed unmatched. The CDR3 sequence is CASSGTGGGDEKLFF. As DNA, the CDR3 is TGTGCCAGCAGCGGGACAGGGGGCGGAGATGAAAAACTGTTTTTT. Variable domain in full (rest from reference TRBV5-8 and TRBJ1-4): EAGVTQSPTHLIKTRGQQATLRCSPISGHTSVYWYQQALGLGLQFLLWYDEGEERNRGNFPPRFSGRQFPNYSSELNVNALELEDSALYLCASSGTGGGDEKLFFGSGTQLSVL.

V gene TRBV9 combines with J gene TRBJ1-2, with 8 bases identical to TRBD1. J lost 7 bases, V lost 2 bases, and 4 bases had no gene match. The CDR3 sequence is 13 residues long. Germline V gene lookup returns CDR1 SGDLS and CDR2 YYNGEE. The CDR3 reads CASSVSGGGGYTF. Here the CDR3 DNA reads TGTGCCAGCAGCGTCTCAGGGGGCGGTGGCTACACCTTC.